This passage covers 21 T cell receptor beta chains from one sample sequenced in a study of blood T cells in healthy people across ages. Primers used in a second PCR of roughly 6 to 11 cycles were a sample-barcoded 5' primer and a J-beta primer mix. One entry per CDR3 protein results from TCRdb running MiXCR on the 5' RACE reads. The sample lists about 620,000 distinct CDR3 sequences; over 20% were seen once. Sequencing input: blood. These receptors came from an older man in good health.

This clonotype has just a few counts. The V call is TRBV28, the J call TRBJ2-1, with D unresolved. The CDR3 spans 12 residues. The germline V gene has CDR1 MDHEN and CDR2 SYDVKM. V lost 3 bases and J lost 7, with 7 bases in between. CDR3 DNA sequence: TGTGCCAGCAGTTTTCGAAGTAATGAGCAGTTCTTC. As protein: CASSFRSNEQFF.

V usage is TRBV7-2 and J usage is TRBJ2-3; 8 bases agree with TRBD2. This CDR3 is built from 15 residues. V lost 2 bases and J lost 4; bases outside the gene matches: 5. Germline values: CDR1 SGHTA, CDR2 FQGNSA. The CDR3 is CASSLRSGRSDTQYF. The CDR3 coding sequence is TGTGCCAGCAGCTTAAGAAGCGGGAGATCAGATACGCAGTATTTT.

This clonotype was found a few times. V usage is TRBV11-2 and J usage is TRBJ2-1; no definite D call. CDR1 and CDR2 from the germline V gene are SGHAT and FQNNGV. This CDR3 comprises 13 residues. V was shortened by 5 bases and J by 8 bases, with 13 bases between the two germline ends. The CDR3 reads CASSPFSNDEQFF. The CDR3, as DNA: TGTGCCAGCAGCCCTTTTAGTAACGATGAGCAGTTCTTC. Full variable domain (remainder filled in from reference TRBV11-2 and TRBJ2-1): EAGVAQSPRYKIIEKRQSVAFWCNPISGHATLYWYQQILGQGPKLLIQFQNNGVVDDSQLPKDRFSAERLKGVDSTLKIQPAKLEDSAVYLCASSPFSNDEQFFGPGTRLTVL.

This clonotype was picked up a small number of times. The rearrangement joins TRBV7-2 to TRBJ2-1; 7 bases map to TRBD1. The J call is uncertain, as TRBJ2-7 better fits the DNA end. Germline-derived CDR1 and CDR2 are SGHTA and FQGNSA. This CDR3 has 16 amino acids. CDR3 residues: CASSPMRGLGRYEQYF. The CDR3 DNA follows: TGTGCCAGCAGCCCTATGAGGGGGCTGGGTCGCTACGAGCAGTACTTC.

This clonotype has a count of ten or more. This chain links TRBV27 with TRBJ2-2, with 7 positions matching TRBD1. CDR3 length: 15 residues. Per the germline V gene, CDR1 is MNHEY and CDR2 is SMNVEV (reference sequence). The J segment lost 4 bases and the V segment lost 7 bases, leaving 9 bases of the junction unmatched. CDR3 coding DNA: TGTGCCAGCAAAGACAGGGTTTTTGGCACCGGGGAGCTGTTTTTT. Its protein is CASKDRVFGTGELFF.

V usage is TRBV5-1 and J usage is TRBJ2-2; 8 bases map to TRBD2. CDR1 and CDR2 from the germline V gene are SGHRS and YFSETQ. This CDR3 has 17 residues. J was trimmed by 7 bases and V by 0 bases; bases with no gene match: 11. CDR3 protein: CASSLAVSAGVGGELFF. Written as DNA, the CDR3 is TGCGCCAGCAGCTTGGCTGTTTCAGCGGGAGTAGGCGGGGAGCTGTTTTTT.

The rearrangement uses TRBV12-3 or TRBV12-4 and TRBJ2-7, with 8 bases identical to TRBD2. The CDR3 totals 17 residues. The V and J ends lost 7 bases and 2 bases, in that order; junction bases with no gene match: 16. The CDR3 protein is CASTNRTSRRSTYEQYF. In DNA, the CDR3 is TGTGCCAGCACCAATAGGACTAGCAGGAGGAGTACCTACGAGCAGTACTTC.

The J gene is TRBJ2-1, the V gene TRBV12-3 or TRBV12-4; D not resolved. V was clipped by 7 bases and J by 4 bases, with 5 bases between them. This CDR3 spans 11 amino acids. The CDR3 reads CASTTYNEQFF. In nucleotides, the CDR3 is TGTGCCAGCACCACATACAATGAGCAGTTCTTC.

This clonotype was counted between two and nine times. The chain uses TRBV4-1 and TRBJ2-1; 9 positions agree with TRBD2. CDR3 size: 17 residues. Losses at the gene ends were 2 bases for V and 0 bases for J; bases not matched to a gene: 5. Germline CDR1 reads MGHRA; CDR2 reads YSYEKL. The CDR3 spells CASSQYVAGDSYNEQFF. CDR3 in DNA: TGCGCCAGCAGCCAATATGTAGCGGGAGACTCCTACAATGAGCAGTTCTTC.

This chain connects TRBV20-1 to TRBJ2-1; D may be TRBD1 or TRBD2 (5 bases each). Germline V gives CDR1 DFQATT, CDR2 SNEGSKA (reference sequence). Trimming pared 6 bases from V and 6 bases from J, leaving 12 bases between. The CDR3 spans 12 residues. CDR3 region: CSAGERRNEQFF. For the CDR3, the DNA is TGCAGTGCGGGGGAAAGACGCAATGAGCAGTTCTTC.

This clonotype occurred a few times. The rearrangement uses TRBV27 and TRBJ2-1; 14 bases fit TRBD2. From germline, CDR1 is MNHEY and CDR2 SMNVEV (reference sequence). The CDR3 is 15 residues long. V shed 3 bases, J shed 8 bases, and the junction held 3 bases outside the gene matches. The CDR3 reads CASSLGTSGSYEQFF. CDR3 nucleotides: TGTGCCAGCAGTTTGGGGACTAGCGGGAGCTATGAGCAGTTCTTC.

The chain uses TRBV20-1 and TRBJ1-3; D not certain. The CDR3 contains 12 residues. Germline V gene lookup returns CDR1 DFQATT and CDR2 SNEGSKA (reference sequence). Between the trimmed V and J ends, which lost 3 bases and 0 bases, there was a span of 3 bases. The CDR3 nucleotides are TGCAGTGCTAGCGACTCTGGAAACACCATATATTTT. As protein: CSASDSGNTIYF.

This clonotype was seen many times. The genes are TRBV20-1 and TRBJ2-1; 12 bases fit TRBD2. Trimming cost V 6 bases and J 7 bases; bases outside gene matches: 7. Germline V gives CDR1 DFQATT, CDR2 SNEGSKA (reference sequence). The CDR3 spans 14 residues. In nucleotides, the CDR3 is TGCAGTGCCAGGGGACTAGCGGGTTTAAATGAGCAGTTCTTC. Its protein is CSARGLAGLNEQFF.

This clonotype appeared a few times. The J gene is TRBJ2-3, the V gene TRBV18, with 8 bases aligning to TRBD2. The junction had 6 bases not matched to a gene; V was cut back by 3 bases and J by 4 bases. There are 15 residues in the CDR3. Germline V gene data show CDR1 as KGHSH and CDR2 as LQKENI. The CDR3 nucleotides are TGTGCCAGCTCACCCGGGAGCGGGGGTGCAGATACGCAGTATTTT. This gives the protein CASSPGSGGADTQYF.

The V gene is TRBV19, the J gene TRBJ2-1, with 10 bases that match TRBD2. The CDR3 is made up of 15 amino acids. Germline trimming cut 3 bases from V and 7 bases from J; bases unmatched to any gene: 6. The germline V gene encodes CDR1 LNHDA and CDR2 SQIVND (reference sequence). The CDR3 DNA sequence: TGTGCCAGTAGTATGATGGTAGCGGGAGGTAATGAGCAGTTCTTC. This sequence encodes CASSMMVAGGNEQFF.

This clonotype was counted only a few times. V and J are TRBV5-5 and TRBJ2-2; 8 bases are a match to TRBD2. CDR3 length: 15 amino acids. V lost 4 bases and J lost 9; bases outside the gene matches: 11. The V gene's germline CDR1 is SGHKS and CDR2 YYEKEE (reference sequence). This CDR3 reads CASSTSGSEYRELFF. The CDR3 nucleotides are TGTGCCAGCAGCACCAGCGGGAGTGAGTACAGGGAGCTGTTTTTT.

This clonotype has more than one count but fewer than ten. The rearrangement links TRBV7-8 to TRBJ2-4; 7 bases are a match to TRBD1. V was pared by 4 bases and J by 7 bases, with 7 bases of the junction left unmatched. The germline V gene encodes CDR1 SGHVS and CDR2 FQNEAQ. The CDR3 extends over 14 amino acids. CDR3 region: CASSWPAQGNIQYF. DNA for the CDR3: TGTGCCAGCAGCTGGCCCGCACAGGGGAACATTCAGTACTTC.

CDR3 sequence reads: CASSKQGVGNEKLFF. The CDR3 nucleotides read TGTGCCAGCAGCAAACAGGGGGTTGGTAATGAAAAACTGTTTTTT. This chain connects TRBV7-9 to TRBJ1-4; 8 positions agree with TRBD1. This CDR3 comprises 15 residues. V lost 5 bases to trimming and J lost 4 bases; unmatched junction nucleotides: 6. Germline assignment: CDR1 SEHNR and CDR2 FQNEAQ (reference sequence).

In this sample, this clonotype turned up a few times. One end of the junction does not line up with germline, which may come from a read error. The genes are TRBV12-3 or TRBV12-4 and TRBJ1-6, with 7 bases identical to TRBD1. The CDR3 sequence is 15 residues long. CDR3 in amino acids: CASGLGQTDNSPLHF. The CDR3 region has the DNA TGTGCCAGCGGTTTGGGACAGACAGATAATTCACCCCTCCACTTT.

The J gene is TRBJ2-5, the V gene TRBV29-1; D gene unclear. There are 14 residues in the CDR3. V was pared by 3 bases and J by 4 bases, with 15 bases between. Germline CDR1 SQVTM, CDR2 ANQGSEA. The CDR3 loop is CSVEWVAVGETQYF. The CDR3, as DNA: TGCAGCGTTGAGTGGGTGGCAGTAGGAGAGACCCAGTACTTC.

This clonotype was picked up many times. The gene calls are TRBV20-1 and TRBJ2-1, with 8 bases fitting TRBD2. CDR1 and CDR2 (germline): DFQATT, SNEGSKA (reference sequence). The CDR3 runs 14 residues. With 3 bases clipped from V and 0 bases from J, the junction kept 1 base outside the gene matches. The DNA of the CDR3 is TGCAGTGCTAGGAGCGGGAGCTCCTACAATGAGCAGTTCTTC. Translation: CSARSGSSYNEQFF.